This is a list of T cell receptor beta chains from one sample in a study of OX40 agonist ivuxolimab in advanced cancers. Here immunoSEQ multiplex PCR was the method, and the copy in TCRdb shows in-frame clones only, minus some. Among more than 65,000 clones, approximately 87% were seen once, and the ten largest hold over 5%. The sequences come from CD4+ or CD8+ T cells sorted from blood, collected in a trial of the OX40 agonist ivuxolimab. These TCRs come from an adult with an advanced solid tumor such as melanoma, head and neck, liver or kidney cancer. CDR3s include the opening cysteine and the closing phenylalanine or tryptophan. A D gene is named only where the DNA matches it firmly. Clone size is not always given. Where it is, it says once, few, many or a class for expanded clones.

V gene,J gene,D gene,clone size,CDR3 protein,CDR3 DNA
TRBV27,TRBJ1-1,TRBD1,-,CASSSGQGNTEAFF,TGTGCCAGCAGTTCGGGACAGGGGAACACTGAAGCTTTCTTT
TRBV7-6,TRBJ2-3,-,-,CASSLAAVRVDTQYF,TGTGCCAGCAGCTTAGCCGCAGTGCGGGTAGATACGCAGTATTTT
TRBV5-1,TRBJ1-6,-,-,CASSPGRGGTSPLHF,TGCGCCAGCAGCCCGGGTCGCGGGGGAACTTCACCCCTCCACTTT
TRBV5-4,TRBJ1-1,-,few,CASSFGTVMNTEAFF,TGTGCCAGCAGCTTCGGGACGGTAATGAACACTGAAGCTTTCTTT
TRBV5-6,TRBJ1-1,-,-,CASTRGPMNTEAFF,TGTGCCAGCACCCGGGGACCGATGAACACTGAAGCTTTCTTT
TRBV5-6,TRBJ2-5,TRBD2,-,CASSFSSGGLGETQYF,TGTGCCAGCAGCTTCTCCAGCGGGGGCCTCGGGGAGACCCAGTACTTC
TRBV29-1,TRBJ1-2,-,-,CSAGDNYLYGYTF,TGCAGCGCTGGGGACAACTACCTCTATGGCTACACCTTC
TRBV7-9,TRBJ2-6,-,-,CASSLDTIANVLTF,TGTGCCAGCAGCTTAGACACCATAGCCAACGTCCTGACTTTC
TRBV4-3,TRBJ1-5,TRBD1,-,CASSQEQGDQPQHF,TGCGCCAGCAGCCAAGAACAGGGGGATCAGCCCCAGCATTTT
TRBV29-1,TRBJ2-7,-,-,CSVAVSSYEQYF,TGCAGCGTTGCAGTCAGTTCCTACGAGCAGTACTTC
TRBV5-1,TRBJ2-5,-,-,CASSLGVQETQYF,TGCGCCAGCAGCCTAGGGGTACAAGAGACCCAGTACTTC
TRBV5-1,TRBJ1-5,-,-,CASSLVGLGQPQHF,TGCGCCAGCAGCTTGGTGGGGTTAGGTCAGCCCCAGCATTTT
TRBV7-9,TRBJ2-7,-,-,CASSLSAGKGYEQYF,TGTGCCAGCAGCTTAAGTGCGGGGAAAGGCTACGAGCAGTACTTC
TRBV5-1,TRBJ1-6,-,-,CASSLGDTLGGNNSPLHF,TGCGCCAGCAGCTTGGGAGACACTTTGGGGGGGAATAATTCACCCCTCCACTTT
TRBV5-6,TRBJ1-5,-,-,CASSSSAVLRQPQHF,TGTGCCAGCAGCTCGTCGGCGGTACTGAGGCAGCCCCAGCATTTT
TRBV7-2,TRBJ1-6,-,-,CASTKDPSSYNSPLHF,TGTGCCAGCACCAAGGATCCAAGCTCCTATAATTCACCCCTCCACTTT
TRBV7-9,TRBJ2-6,-,-,CASSHDSSGANVLTF,TGTGCCAGCAGCCATGACAGTTCTGGGGCCAACGTCCTGACTTTC
TRBV18,TRBJ2-7,-,-,CASSPKSPDEQYF,TGTGCCAGCTCACCGAAAAGTCCGGACGAGCAGTACTTC
TRBV28,TRBJ1-2,TRBD1,few,CASSSADPTGGRAGYTF,TGTGCCAGCAGTTCGGCCGATCCGACAGGGGGCCGGGCTGGCTACACCTTC
TRBV5-1,TRBJ2-7,-,-,CASSQDSWQGEQYF,TGCGCCAGCAGCCAAGACAGTTGGCAAGGCGAGCAGTACTTC
TRBV5-1,TRBJ1-1,TRBD1,-,CASSLSPGGQMNTEAFF,TGCGCCAGCAGCTTGTCCCCAGGGGGTCAGATGAACACTGAAGCTTTCTTT
TRBV6-6,TRBJ1-5,-,few,CASSKGQMGNQPQHF,TGTGCCAGCAGTAAAGGACAGATGGGCAATCAGCCCCAGCATTTT
TRBV7-8,TRBJ2-7,-,-,CASSLAYGGSYEQYF,TGTGCCAGCAGCTTAGCGTACGGGGGTTCCTACGAGCAGTACTTC